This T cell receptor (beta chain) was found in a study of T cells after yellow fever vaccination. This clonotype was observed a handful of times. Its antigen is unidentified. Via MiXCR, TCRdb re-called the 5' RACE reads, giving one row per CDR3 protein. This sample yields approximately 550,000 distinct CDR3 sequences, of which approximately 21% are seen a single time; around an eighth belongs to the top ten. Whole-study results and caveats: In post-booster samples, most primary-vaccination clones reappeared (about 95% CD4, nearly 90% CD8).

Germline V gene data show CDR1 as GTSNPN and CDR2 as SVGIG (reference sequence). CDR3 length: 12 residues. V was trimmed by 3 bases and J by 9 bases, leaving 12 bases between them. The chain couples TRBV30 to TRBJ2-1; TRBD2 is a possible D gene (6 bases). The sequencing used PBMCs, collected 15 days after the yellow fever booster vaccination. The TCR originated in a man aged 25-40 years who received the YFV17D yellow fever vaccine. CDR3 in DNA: TGTGCCTGGAGCGGGACGGGACTTGAGCAGTTCTTC. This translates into CAWSGTGLEQFF.